This record concerns one T cell receptor beta chain sequence. Original methodology: Amplification of reference gene primers was used by the study to estimate nucleated cell counts. Repertoires were generated with immunoSEQ multiplex PCR, while TCRdb's copy carries only in-frame clones and drops some. V and J calls plus clone size are reproduced from that table; the DNA served to infer D and trimming. This table holds fewer than 350,000 clones, more than 70% found once. The data belong to a study of blood T cell repertoires in COVID-19. Looking at the study overall: COVID-19 samples collected from the United States, Italy and Spain covered acute and convalescent phases.

The Seattle site enrolled patients during active infection and followed them longitudinally. The sequenced sample was peripheral blood. The receptor was derived from a woman in her twenties or thirties with COVID-19, enrolled during active disease.

The DNA of the CDR3 is TGTGCCAGCACACGGCAGGGGGCGATCACTGAAGCTTTCTTT. Translated, it gives CASTRQGAITEAFF. This sequence joins TRBV2 and TRBJ1-1; 8 bases match TRBD1. The CDR3 sequence is 14 residues long. With 7 bases clipped from V and 4 bases from J, the junction kept 8 bases outside the gene matches. CDR1 SNHLY and CDR2 FYNNEI come from the germline V gene.